These 20 T cell receptor beta chains were sequenced from one sample in a study of cytomegalovirus exposure and HLA in healthy donors (dated by TCRdb to the late 2010s). Library method: the immunoSEQ multiplex PCR assay. For the multiplex PCR, a mixture combining 60 forward primers for TCR Vbeta segments and 13 reverse primers for TCR Jbeta segments was used. TCRdb obtained this table from immuneACCESS and retained in-frame rearrangements with V and J assigned. These tables miss some clones; where compared with another copy, unresolved V genes account for less than half of the shortfall, and the remainder is unexplained. The sample data list some 120,000 clones, and around 77% of these were observed just once. The ten largest clones capture approximately 1.2% of the sample. The specimen was PBMCs. The origin of the receptors is a man aged 45-65 years in good health and CMV-seronegative.

This chain joins TRBV29-1 and TRBJ2-7; 10 positions match TRBD2. There are 15 residues in the CDR3. The ends lost 7 bases at V and 0 bases at J; junction bases unmatched: 9. The V gene's germline CDR1 is SQVTM and CDR2 ANQGSEA. CDR3 DNA sequence: TGCAGCGCCCGTGCAGGGACTAGCGACTCCTACGAGCAGTACTTC. It specifies CSARAGTSDSYEQYF.

In this sample, this clone turned up once. The V and J genes are TRBV7-9 and TRBJ2-2, with 10 bases lining up with TRBD2. Germline-derived CDR1 and CDR2 are SEHNR and FQNEAQ (reference sequence). V lost 0 bases and J lost 7; bases outside the gene matches: 8. The CDR3 spans 17 residues. CDR3 bases: TGTGCCAGCAGCTTAGCGCGAGCGGGAGGGCGAGGCGGGGAGCTGTTTTTT. Translating it yields CASSLARAGGRGGELFF.

The rearrangement joins TRBV28 to TRBJ2-2; 15 bases are shared with TRBD2. Germline assignment: CDR1 MDHEN and CDR2 SYDVKM. This CDR3 comprises 17 residues. With V trimmed by 6 bases and J by 7 bases, 9 bases remained unmatched. The CDR3 DNA reads TGTGCCAGCAGCACCGGACTAGCGGGAGGGTCCGGCGGGGAGCTGTTTTTT. It codes for CASSTGLAGGSGGELFF.

CDR3 DNA: TGTGCCAGTAGTACGGGAGACTCTGCTAACTATGGCTACACCTTC. Translated, it gives CASSTGDSANYGYTF. The chain couples TRBV19 to TRBJ1-2; D remains ambiguous. V was shortened by 4 bases and J by 0 bases, with 12 bases between the two germline ends. This CDR3 is built from 15 residues. Germline V lookup: CDR1 LNHDA, CDR2 SQIVND (reference sequence).

This clone was observed a single time. The chain joins TRBV6-1 to TRBJ1-4; 7 bases align to TRBD1. The CDR3 is 15 amino acids. Per germline, CDR1 MNHNS and CDR2 SASEGT. V lost 3 bases, J lost 7 bases, and 8 bases stayed unmatched. The CDR3 DNA reads as TGTGCCAGCAGTGAGGGCGCAGGGGGACCTGAAAAACTGTTTTTT. Its protein product is CASSEGAGGPEKLFF.

In its sample, this clone was seen once. The CDR3 reads CASSQRAEPGGYSNQPQHF. CDR3 DNA: TGCGCCAGCAGCCAAAGGGCGGAACCGGGAGGGTATAGCAATCAGCCCCAGCATTTT. The J gene is TRBJ1-5, the V gene TRBV4-1, with unresolved D. Trimming removed 2 bases from V and 0 bases from J, with 20 bases in between. The CDR3 length is 19 residues. From germline, CDR1 is MGHRA and CDR2 YSYEKL.

The rearrangement links TRBV7-9 to TRBJ2-7; 8 bases agree with TRBD1. The ends lost 4 bases at V and 0 bases at J; junction bases unmatched: 2. The germline V gene has CDR1 SEHNR and CDR2 FQNEAQ (reference sequence). CDR3 length: 14 residues. Here the CDR3 reads CASSSGTGSYEQYF. The CDR3 DNA reads as TGTGCCAGCAGCTCCGGGACAGGCTCCTACGAGCAGTACTTC.

Only a few counts were recorded for this clone. J is TRBJ2-1 and V is TRBV10-3; 13 bases are shared with TRBD2. The V gene end was trimmed by 6 bases and the J gene end by 5 bases; junction bases not matched to a gene: 7. The germline gives CDR1 ENHRY, CDR2 SYGVKD. The CDR3 spans 16 residues. The CDR3 bases are TGTGCCATCAGCAACTCCGGGACTAGCGGGAACAATGAGCAGTTCTTC. Residues: CAISNSGTSGNNEQFF.

This clone was seen a few times. The V and J genes are TRBV7-3 and TRBJ2-2; the D gene is possibly TRBD2 (6 bases). Germline V gene data show CDR1 as SGHTA and CDR2 as FQGTGA. Trimming left V 11 bases short and J 4 bases short, with 17 bases between. The CDR3 runs 14 residues. The CDR3 sequence is CASRPGSPTGELFF. The CDR3 DNA sequence: TGTGCCTCGCGCCCCGGGAGCCCCACCGGGGAGCTGTTTTTT.

This sequence joins TRBV5-4 and TRBJ2-1; 8 bases align to TRBD2. Unmatched junction bases numbered 11, after V lost 3 bases and J lost 6 bases. Germline V gives CDR1 SGHNT, CDR2 YYREEE (reference sequence). This CDR3 comprises 16 residues. CDR3 nucleotide sequence: TGTGCCAGCAGCTCCCGGGGGGGATATCCCCTCAATGAGCAGTTCTTC. It specifies CASSSRGGYPLNEQFF.

The gene calls are TRBV5-4 and TRBJ2-7; 9 nucleotides agree with TRBD1. Germline lookup yields CDR1 SGHNT and CDR2 YYREEE (reference sequence). The CDR3 is made up of 17 amino acids. Trimming took 0 bases from V and 2 from J; bases not matched to a gene: 9. The CDR3 DNA sequence: TGTGCCAGCAGCTTGGGACCTCCGGGGACAGGGACCTACGAGCAGTACTTC. Protein product: CASSLGPPGTGTYEQYF.

The chain employs TRBV18 and TRBJ2-7; 10 bases are a match to TRBD1. J was trimmed by 6 bases and V by 3 bases; bases with no gene match: 2. Germline CDR1 reads KGHSH; CDR2 reads LQKENI. CDR3 length: 13 residues. CDR3 in amino acids: CASSPTGGPEQYF. The CDR3 nucleotides read TGTGCCAGCTCACCGACAGGGGGCCCCGAGCAGTACTTC.

The V call is TRBV4-1, the J call TRBJ2-1; 13 nucleotides line up with TRBD2. The CDR3 loop spans 16 amino acids. Germline assignment: CDR1 MGHRA and CDR2 YSYEKL. The V gene end was trimmed by 3 bases and the J gene end by 8 bases; junction bases not matched to a gene: 7. The CDR3 nucleotides are TGCGCCAGCAGCCACAAAGGACTAGCGGGAGCCGATGAGCAGTTCTTC. Translating it yields CASSHKGLAGADEQFF.

This clone was seen a handful of times. The chain joins TRBV2 to TRBJ1-1; TRBD1 is a possible D gene (6 bases). The V gene lost 2 bases and the J gene lost 0 bases, with 10 bases spanning the gap. The CDR3 extends over 15 amino acids. Germline CDR1 and CDR2: SNHLY and FYNNEI. The CDR3 loop is CASSETGNLNTEAFF. The DNA for the CDR3 is TGTGCCAGCAGTGAAACAGGGAACCTGAACACTGAAGCTTTCTTT.

The J gene is TRBJ1-3, the V gene TRBV11-2; perhaps TRBD1 as D (5 bases). Trimming stripped 2 bases from V and 3 bases from J, with 14 bases between. The CDR3 extends over 16 amino acids. Germline V lookup: CDR1 SGHAT, CDR2 FQNNGV. The CDR3: CASSLWPQGFGNTIYF. Written as DNA, the CDR3 is TGTGCCAGCAGCTTATGGCCTCAGGGATTTGGAAACACCATATATTTT.

This chain connects TRBV15 to TRBJ2-5, with 14 positions matching TRBD2. Germline-derived CDR1 and CDR2 are LNHNV and YYDKDF (reference sequence). This CDR3 has 17 residues. The J segment lost 3 bases and the V segment lost 1 base, leaving 4 bases of the junction unmatched. The CDR3 region has the DNA TGTGCCACCAGCAGAGCGACGGGACTAGCGGGAGAAGAGACCCAGTACTTC. Protein sequence: CATSRATGLAGEETQYF.

The rearrangement uses TRBV7-9 and TRBJ2-5; 8 positions match TRBD2. The J call may be incorrect, as the DNA end agrees better with TRBJ2-7. Germline CDR1 SEHNR, CDR2 FQNEAQ (reference sequence). This CDR3 has 16 amino acids. The DNA for the CDR3 is TGTGCCAGCAGCTTAGAAGCTAGCGGGCCCCTCTACGAGCAGTACTTC. Protein sequence: CASSLEASGPLYEQYF.

In its sample, this clone was seen once. The chain has TRBV4-3 and TRBJ1-2, with no clear D. Germline CDR1 reads LGHNA; CDR2 reads YSLEER. Trimming removed 2 bases from V and 4 bases from J, with 11 bases in between. The CDR3 is 14 residues long. The CDR3 spells CASSQSRQSYGYTF. In DNA form, the CDR3 reads TGCGCCAGCAGCCAAAGCCGACAATCCTATGGCTACACCTTC.

The V gene is TRBV2, the J gene TRBJ2-7; no clear D gene. Germline V gene data show CDR1 as SNHLY and CDR2 as FYNNEI. With 8 bases removed from V and 5 bases from J, the gap between germline ends came to 7 bases. The CDR3 runs to 10 residues. DNA of the CDR3: TGTGCCAGCGTGGAGAACGAGCAGTACTTC. The encoded protein is CASVENEQYF. The whole variable domain, filled in from reference TRBV2 and TRBJ2-7, reads EPEVTQTPSHQVTQMGQEVILRCVPISNHLYFYWYRQILGQKVEFLVSFYNNEISEKSEIFDDQFSVERPDGSNFTLKIRSTKLEDSAMYFCASVENEQYFGPGTRLTVT.

This clone was observed at least ten times. The chain links TRBV5-6 to TRBJ1-3; 7 bases line up with TRBD1. Germline V gives CDR1 SGHDT, CDR2 YYEEEE. Trimming took 4 bases from V and 4 from J; bases not matched to a gene: 5. The CDR3 is 14 residues long. The CDR3 bases are TGTGCCAGCAGCGGCACAGGGGAAGGAAACACCATATATTTT. Protein sequence: CASSGTGEGNTIYF.